The source of this TCR beta chain is a study of neurological immune-mediated disorders. As for the study in general: Disease course was recorded as relapsing-remitting for around 31 and secondary progressive for about 8.5% of the 34 multiple sclerosis patients.

Via MiXCR, TCRdb re-called the 5' RACE reads, giving one row per CDR3 protein. Of tens of thousands of distinct CDR3 sequences listed, under 5% were seen once; the top ten hold 6.9%. The study, taken as a whole, reports: The study found the most TCR clonal expansion in HTLV-1-associated myelopathy and the least in multiple sclerosis, below healthy controls. When grouped phylogenetically, the repertoires of 18 of the 34 multiple sclerosis patients fell together in one related-CDR3 cluster, which is a possible signature. Association with the multiple sclerosis repertoire cluster was not found for any clinical or MRI feature.

As for this clonotype: Its cognate antigen is unknown.

This TCR was sampled from a man aged 25-45 years with multiple sclerosis. Sequenced: PBMCs.

CDR3 DNA: TGTGCCAGCAACCCGACTAGTACAAGGACCGGGGAGCTGTTTTTT. This codes for CASNPTSTRTGELFF. The chain carries TRBV6-5 and TRBJ2-2; TRBD2 is a possible D gene (6 bases). Germline CDR1 reads MNHEY; CDR2 reads SVGAGI. CDR3 length equals 15 residues. V lost 7 bases to trimming and J lost 5 bases, with 17 bases between them.